This entry lists 6 T cell receptor beta chains sequenced from one sample in a study of T-cell reconstitution after alpha-beta-depleted transplantation in children. TCRbeta library preparation incorporated unique molecular identifiers. MiXCR, applied by TCRdb to the PCR reads, yields one record per CDR3 protein. The sample consists of 450,000 to 700,000 distinct CDR3 sequences, 25% to 30% of them appearing once. The sample consisted of PBMCs, taken before TCRalphabeta/CD19-depleted stem cell transplant. Receptors were obtained from a boy less than two years old with Wiskott-Aldrich syndrome, due to receive a stem cell transplant.

V is TRBV5-1 and J is TRBJ2-5; D is possibly TRBD2 (6 bases). Germline values: CDR1 SGHRS, CDR2 YFSETQ. V was cut by 2 bases and J by 2 bases, with 13 bases left in between. The CDR3 is 15 amino acids. CDR3 sequence: CASSFTTGVQETQYF. CDR3 nucleotide sequence: TGCGCCAGCAGCTTCACCACGGGGGTTCAAGAGACCCAGTACTTC.

The table lists this clonotype with a few counts. This chain links TRBV3-1 with TRBJ1-1; D gene uncertain. Per germline, CDR1 LGHDT and CDR2 YNNKEL (reference sequence). The germline V and J ends were trimmed by 0 bases and 1 base, with 9 bases remaining between them. The CDR3 totals 15 residues. CDR3: CASSQEGPRNTEAFF. DNA for the CDR3: TGTGCCAGCAGCCAAGAAGGGCCAAGGAACACTGAAGCTTTCTTT.

This chain joins TRBV20-1 and TRBJ1-5; D unresolved. Germline CDR1 reads DFQATT; CDR2 reads SNEGSKA (reference sequence). The length of the CDR3 is 13 residues. Trimming took 2 bases from V and 2 from J, leaving 7 bases between them. The CDR3 loop reads CSARQSGNQPQHF. CDR3 in DNA: TGCAGTGCTAGACAAAGTGGCAATCAGCCCCAGCATTTT.

This chain joins TRBV10-3 and TRBJ2-7; no firm D call. The CDR3 extends over 16 amino acids. Looked up from germline, CDR1 is ENHRY and CDR2 is SYGVKD. The V and J ends lost 3 bases and 0 bases respectively, with 15 bases between them. This CDR3 reads CAISEVTRLSSYEQYF. CDR3 nucleotide sequence: TGTGCCATCAGTGAAGTCACCAGGCTTAGCTCCTACGAGCAGTACTTC.

Only a few counts were recorded for this clonotype. The V call is TRBV10-3, the J call TRBJ2-5; no clear D gene. Germline V gene lookup returns CDR1 ENHRY and CDR2 SYGVKD. The V gene lost 8 bases and the J gene lost 2 bases, with 6 bases spanning the gap. The CDR3 has 11 residues. CDR3 amino acids: CAIGNQETQYF. CDR3 sequence (DNA): TGTGCCATCGGCAATCAAGAGACCCAGTACTTC.

The chain employs TRBV7-3 and TRBJ2-1, with no clear D. Germline V gives CDR1 SGHTA, CDR2 FQGTGA. V was pared by 4 bases and J by 5 bases, with 9 bases between. This CDR3 is built from 13 residues. The CDR3 nucleotides read TGTGCCAGCAGCTCTTCGCCGAACAATGAGCAGTTCTTC. Protein sequence: CASSSSPNNEQFF.